Each of the 27 T cell receptor beta chains below was sequenced from the same sample in a study of cytomegalovirus exposure and HLA in healthy donors. Amplification used 60 Vbeta primers and 13 Jbeta primers. Using immunoSEQ multiplex PCR, the repertoire was profiled, and TCRdb retains in-frame clones only, with some absent. The table lists 74,000 or so clones, about two thirds of them singletons. Sequencing was performed on PBMCs. The receptor source for this set is a woman younger than 45 in good health and CMV-seronegative.

The J gene is TRBJ2-7, the V gene TRBV2; D perhaps matches TRBD2 (6 bases). Germline V gene lookup returns CDR1 SNHLY and CDR2 FYNNEI. Trimming shortened V by 6 bases and J by 6 bases, and 21 bases separated the two germline ends. This CDR3 comprises 15 residues. The CDR3 DNA is TGTGCCAGCAGCCAAAGGAGGGATTCGGTCGCCGAGCAGTACTTC. Translating gives CASSQRRDSVAEQYF.

This chain uses TRBV7-9 with TRBJ1-1; possible D gene TRBD1, 6 bases. Germline lookup yields CDR1 SEHNR and CDR2 FQNEAQ (reference sequence). The CDR3 is made up of 13 amino acids. V lost 2 bases, J lost 4 bases, and 8 bases lay in between. CDR3 protein: CASSLRGTTEAFF. CDR3 sequence (DNA): TGTGCCAGCAGCTTAAGGGGGACCACTGAAGCTTTCTTT.

In nucleotides, the CDR3 is TGTGCCAGCAGTGACCGGAACACCATATATTTT. Translation: CASSDRNTIYF. J is TRBJ1-3 and V is TRBV6-1; D call uncertain. Trimming cost V 3 bases and J 7 bases, with 4 bases left between them. The CDR3 is 11 residues long. Germline V lookup: CDR1 MNHNS, CDR2 SASEGT.

V and J are TRBV6-5 and TRBJ1-1; TRBD1 aligns across 7 bases. V shed 2 bases, J shed 1 base, and the junction held 1 base outside the gene matches. The CDR3 has 14 amino acids. CDR1 and CDR2 from the germline V gene are MNHEY and SVGAGI. CDR3 residues: CASSYRTGNTEAFF. In DNA form, the CDR3 reads TGTGCCAGCAGTTACCGGACAGGGAACACTGAAGCTTTCTTT.

The gene calls are TRBV15 and TRBJ1-6; a weak D match, TRBD1 (5 bases). CDR3 length: 14 residues. The ends were cut back, 0 bases at V and 10 bases at J, with 10 bases in the middle. Germline V gives CDR1 LNHNV, CDR2 YYDKDF (reference sequence). CDR3 nucleotides: TGTGCCACCAGCAGAGAGGGGGGTAGCTCACCCCTCCACTTT. Protein product: CATSREGGSSPLHF. Drawing the rest from reference TRBV15 and TRBJ1-6, the complete variable domain is DAMVIQNPRYQVTQFGKPVTLSCSQTLNHNVMYWYQQKSSQAPKLLFHYYDKDFNNEADTPDNFQSRRPNTSFCFLDIRSPGLGDTAMYLCATSREGGSSPLHFGNGTRLTVT.

This clone has just a few counts. The chain carries TRBV7-9 and TRBJ1-1; 8 bases map to TRBD1. This CDR3 comprises 14 residues. Germline V lookup: CDR1 SEHNR, CDR2 FQNEAQ (reference sequence). The J segment lost 4 bases and the V segment lost 2 bases, leaving 3 bases of the junction unmatched. CDR3 loop: CASSLQGAPTEAFF. CDR3 sequence (DNA): TGTGCCAGCAGCTTACAGGGGGCGCCCACTGAAGCTTTCTTT.

V usage is TRBV28 and J usage is TRBJ1-3; D unresolved. Trimming removed 3 bases at V and 4 bases at J, with 4 bases between. CDR3 length equals 12 residues. Looked up from germline, CDR1 is MDHEN and CDR2 is SYDVKM. CDR3 DNA: TGTGCCAGCAGTTTTTCGGGAAACACCATATATTTT. It yields the protein CASSFSGNTIYF.

The chain links TRBV6-6 to TRBJ1-1, with 7 positions matching TRBD1. The CDR3 runs to 15 residues. Germline V gene sequence: CDR1 MNHNY, CDR2 SVGAGI (reference sequence). V gave up 5 bases and J gave up 1 base; unmatched junction bases: 7. CDR3 DNA: TGTGCCAGCAGTACGACCTGGACAGGGAACACTGAAGCTTTCTTT. This codes for CASSTTWTGNTEAFF.

This chain links TRBV6-6 with TRBJ1-5; 10 bases match TRBD1. V was clipped by 6 bases and J by 9 bases; unmatched bases: 8. The CDR3 covers 14 residues. CDR1 and CDR2 from the germline V gene are MNHNY and SVGAGI (reference sequence). CDR3 residues: CASSSGTGAGPQHF. Here the CDR3 DNA reads TGTGCCAGCAGCTCCGGGACAGGGGCTGGGCCCCAGCATTTT.

V and J are TRBV6-1 and TRBJ1-2; no clear D. CDR3 size: 13 residues. Germline CDR1 and CDR2: MNHNS and SASEGT. V gave up 3 bases and J gave up 8 bases, with 13 bases separating them. CDR3 sequence: CASSDTGVPGYTF. CDR3 bases: TGTGCCAGCAGTGACACCGGGGTCCCGGGCTACACCTTC.

The chain is built from TRBV18 and TRBJ2-5; 9 nucleotides agree with TRBD1. CDR1 is KGHSH, CDR2 LQKENI, per germline. The junction had 10 bases not matched to a gene; V was cut back by 6 bases and J by 5 bases. This CDR3 is built from 15 residues. The CDR3 DNA is TGTGCCAGCTCGCCCACAGGGGGCTGGAGGGAGACCCAGTACTTC. Translation: CASSPTGGWRETQYF.

The rearrangement links TRBV7-2 to TRBJ2-5; maybe TRBD2 (6 bases). The CDR3 is 14 residues long. Between the trimmed V and J ends, which lost 0 bases and 4 bases, there was a span of 9 bases. Germline loops: CDR1 SGHTA, CDR2 FQGNSA. CDR3 residues: CASSLARGSETQYF. As DNA, the CDR3 is TGTGCCAGCAGCTTAGCACGGGGGTCAGAGACCCAGTACTTC.

This chain joins TRBV30 and TRBJ1-1, with D hard to call. The V and J ends lost 2 bases and 7 bases respectively, with 11 bases between them. The CDR3 loop spans 12 amino acids. Germline V gene lookup returns CDR1 GTSNPN and CDR2 SVGIG (reference sequence). The CDR3 DNA follows: TGTGCCTGGAGTCTGGGAGGGAATGAAGCTTTCTTT. This translates into CAWSLGGNEAFF.

The chain is built from TRBV2 and TRBJ1-5; unclear D gene. CDR3 size: 13 residues. Germline V CDR1 and CDR2: SNHLY, FYNNEI. V shed 2 bases and J shed 12 bases, with 14 bases lying between them. The CDR3 loop reads CASSEWSSVVQHF. In nucleotides, the CDR3 is TGTGCCAGCAGTGAATGGAGCAGCGTCGTCCAGCATTTT.

This chain uses TRBV5-6 with TRBJ1-2, with 7 bases lining up with TRBD1. This CDR3 region has 14 residues. Germline-derived CDR1 and CDR2 are SGHDT and YYEEEE. V lost 0 bases and J lost 2; bases outside the gene matches: 1. The CDR3 loop is CASSLGDRNYGYTF. The CDR3 nucleotides read TGTGCCAGCAGCTTGGGGGACAGAAACTATGGCTACACCTTC.

The rearrangement uses TRBV12-5 and TRBJ2-7; 8 bases agree with TRBD1. CDR1 and CDR2 from the germline V gene are LGHNT and FRNRAP. V shed 0 bases, J shed 1 base, and the junction held 2 bases outside the gene matches. CDR3 size: 15 residues. The CDR3 nucleotides read TGTGCTAGTGGTTTGGTACGGGACAGGTCCTACGAGCAGTACTTC. Translated: CASGLVRDRSYEQYF.

J is TRBJ1-2 and V is TRBV6-1, with a possible D match to TRBD1 (6 bases). The V gene's germline CDR1 is MNHNS and CDR2 SASEGT. V gave up 10 bases and J gave up 2 bases, with 14 bases separating them. The CDR3 extends over 13 amino acids. The CDR3 DNA reads as TGTGCCACCTCCCGAGGGGGAAACTATGGCTACACCTTC. This translates into CATSRGGNYGYTF.

The chain uses TRBV6-6 and TRBJ1-4; 7 bases map to TRBD1. The CDR3 runs to 14 residues. Germline loops: CDR1 MNHNY, CDR2 SVGAGI (reference sequence). With V trimmed by 5 bases and J by 4 bases, 4 bases remained unmatched. The CDR3 region is CASSTTGVNEKLFF. The CDR3 DNA is TGTGCCAGCAGTACTACAGGGGTTAATGAAAAACTGTTTTTT.

The DNA for the CDR3 is TGTGCCAGCAGCTTGGGCCCCTGGAGCAATCAGCCCCAGCATTTT. It codes for CASSLGPWSNQPQHF. The V call is TRBV7-6, the J call TRBJ1-5; D unresolved. The germline V gene encodes CDR1 SGHVS and CDR2 FNYEAQ. V was trimmed by 3 bases and J by 1 base, leaving 10 bases between them. CDR3 length: 15 amino acids.

This sequence joins TRBV27 and TRBJ2-6; 7 bases fit TRBD1. Germline CDR1 reads MNHEY; CDR2 reads SMNVEV (reference sequence). The V gene end was trimmed by 3 bases and the J gene end by 0 bases; junction bases not matched to a gene: 8. This CDR3 has 18 amino acids. CDR3 DNA sequence: TGTGCCAGCAGTTTGACCGGGACAGACCACTCTGGGGCCAACGTCCTGACTTTC. It codes for CASSLTGTDHSGANVLTF. Full variable domain (outside the CDR3, taken from reference TRBV27 and TRBJ2-6): EAQVTQNPRYLITVTGKKLTVTCSQNMNHEYMSWYRQDPGLGLRQIYYSMNVEVTDKGDVPEGYKVSRKEKRNFPLILESPSPNQTSLYFCASSLTGTDHSGANVLTFGAGSRLTVL.

The rearrangement uses TRBV19 and TRBJ1-2; TRBD1 matches 9 bases. The CDR3 runs 15 residues. After removal of 5 bases from V and 4 bases from J, the junction contained 8 bases not matched to a gene. Germline CDR1 reads LNHDA; CDR2 reads SQIVND (reference sequence). In DNA form, the CDR3 reads TGTGCCAGTAGTCCCGGGACAGGGTTTCGCTATGGCTACACCTTC. It encodes CASSPGTGFRYGYTF.

The chain couples TRBV28 to TRBJ1-5, with 8 positions matching TRBD1. Trimming cost V 6 bases and J 7 bases; bases outside gene matches: 8. From germline, CDR1 is MDHEN and CDR2 SYDVKM. The CDR3 has 14 residues. CDR3 bases: TGTGCCAGCAGCACCGGACAGGGTGAGCAGCCCCAGCATTTT. Its protein is CASSTGQGEQPQHF.

The rearrangement joins TRBV5-4 to TRBJ2-2, with TRBD2 matching over 11 bases. CDR1 is SGHNT, CDR2 YYREEE, per germline (reference sequence). The CDR3 spans 16 residues. The trim removed 5 bases at V and 4 bases at J, leaving 7 bases unmatched. CDR3 DNA sequence: TGTGCCAGCAGGATAGCGGGGGGGCTTGGCACCGGGGAGCTGTTTTTT. This encodes CASRIAGGLGTGELFF. The full variable domain, in which reference TRBV5-4 and TRBJ2-2 provide the parts outside the CDR3, is ETGVTQSPTHLIKTRGQQVTLRCSSQSGHNTVSWYQQALGQGPQFIFQYYREEENGRGNFPPRFSGLQFPNYSSELNVNALELDDSALYLCASRIAGGLGTGELFFGEGSRLTVL.

This clone was detected a few times. The genes are TRBV11-3 and TRBJ2-6; D is perhaps TRBD2 (5 bases). V was pared by 5 bases and J by 1 base, with 9 bases between. CDR3 size: 15 residues. Looked up from germline, CDR1 is SGHNT and CDR2 is YENEEA. The CDR3, as DNA: TGTGCCAGCAGCCCTCGGGGATCTGGGGCCAACGTCCTGACTTTC. Translating gives CASSPRGSGANVLTF.

Here the CDR3 DNA reads TGTGCCAGCAGCCAAGAGCCGCAGGGAATTTCCGAGCAGTACTTC. It translates to CASSQEPQGISEQYF. J is TRBJ2-7 and V is TRBV4-2; weak D call: TRBD1 (5 bases). V lost 0 bases and J 6 bases, leaving 15 bases between the germline ends. The CDR3 is 15 residues long. The germline V gene encodes CDR1 LGHNA and CDR2 YNFKEQ.

This clone was observed a handful of times. This chain connects TRBV10-3 to TRBJ2-3, with 12 bases lining up with TRBD2. The CDR3 has 18 residues. V lost 10 bases and J lost 3; bases outside the gene matches: 17. Germline CDR1 and CDR2: ENHRY and SYGVKD. The CDR3 bases are TGTGCCAGCACCTTAACCCCAGGACTAGCGGGGCTAACAGATACGCAGTATTTT. This codes for CASTLTPGLAGLTDTQYF.

The chain uses TRBV18 and TRBJ1-5; 9 nucleotides agree with TRBD1. Germline V gene data show CDR1 as KGHSH and CDR2 as LQKENI. V shed 6 bases and J 5 bases; nucleotides not matched to a gene: 8. CDR3 size: 15 residues. The CDR3 DNA sequence: TGTGCCAGCTCTCAGTCCTGGGACAGGGATCAGCCCCAGCATTTT. The encoded protein is CASSQSWDRDQPQHF.